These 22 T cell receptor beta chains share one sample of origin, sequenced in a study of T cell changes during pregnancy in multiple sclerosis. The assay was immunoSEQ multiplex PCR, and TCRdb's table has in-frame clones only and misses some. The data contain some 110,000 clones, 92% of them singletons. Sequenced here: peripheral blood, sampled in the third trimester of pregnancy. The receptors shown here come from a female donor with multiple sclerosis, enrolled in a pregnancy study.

DNA of the CDR3: TGTGCCAGCTCACCGCAGGGGGCGAGCTCTGGAAACACCATATATTTT. It codes for CASSPQGASSGNTIYF. The chain uses TRBV18 and TRBJ1-3, with 8 bases aligning to TRBD1. In germline, CDR1 is KGHSH, CDR2 LQKENI. J gave up 0 bases and V 3 bases, and 4 bases lay outside the gene matches. This CDR3 region has 16 residues.

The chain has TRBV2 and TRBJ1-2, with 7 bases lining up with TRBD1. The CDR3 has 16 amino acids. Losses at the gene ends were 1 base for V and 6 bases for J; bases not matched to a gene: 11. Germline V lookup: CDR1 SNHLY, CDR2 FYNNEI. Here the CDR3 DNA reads TGTGCCAGCAGTGAAGTTGCCCCGGGACAGAAAGATGGCTACACCTTC. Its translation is CASSEVAPGQKDGYTF. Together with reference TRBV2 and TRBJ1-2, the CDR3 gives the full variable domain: EPEVTQTPSHQVTQMGQEVILRCVPISNHLYFYWYRQILGQKVEFLVSFYNNEISEKSEIFDDQFSVERPDGSNFTLKIRSTKLEDSAMYFCASSEVAPGQKDGYTFGSGTRLTVV.

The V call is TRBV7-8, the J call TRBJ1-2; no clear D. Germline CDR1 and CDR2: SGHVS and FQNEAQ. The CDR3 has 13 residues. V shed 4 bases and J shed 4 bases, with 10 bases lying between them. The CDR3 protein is CASSSLAGYGYTF. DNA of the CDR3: TGTGCCAGCAGCTCATTGGCAGGCTATGGCTACACCTTC.

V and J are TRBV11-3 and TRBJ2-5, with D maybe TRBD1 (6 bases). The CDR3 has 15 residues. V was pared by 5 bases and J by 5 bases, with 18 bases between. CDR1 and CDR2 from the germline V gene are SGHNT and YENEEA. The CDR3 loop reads CASSPSGTGRETQYF. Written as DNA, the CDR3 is TGTGCCAGCAGCCCTAGTGGTACAGGGCGGGAGACCCAGTACTTC.

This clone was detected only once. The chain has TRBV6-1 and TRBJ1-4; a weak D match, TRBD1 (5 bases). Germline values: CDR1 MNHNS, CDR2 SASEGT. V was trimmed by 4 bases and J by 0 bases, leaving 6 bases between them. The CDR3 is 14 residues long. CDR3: CASSVGATNEKLFF. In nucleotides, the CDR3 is TGTGCCAGCAGTGTAGGGGCAACTAATGAAAAACTGTTTTTT.

The CDR3 DNA sequence: TGTGCCACCTTTACAGGGAACACTGAAGCTTTCTTT. Amino acids: CATFTGNTEAFF. This sequence joins TRBV28 and TRBJ1-1; tentatively, D is TRBD1 (5 bases). CDR1 is MDHEN, CDR2 SYDVKM, per germline. The CDR3 loop spans 12 amino acids. V lost 10 bases and J lost 1, with 10 bases in between.

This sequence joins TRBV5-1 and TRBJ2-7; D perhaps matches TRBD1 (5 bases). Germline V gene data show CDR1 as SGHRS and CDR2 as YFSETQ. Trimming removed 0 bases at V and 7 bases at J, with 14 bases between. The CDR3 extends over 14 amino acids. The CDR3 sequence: CASSLEGRAREQYF. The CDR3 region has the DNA TGCGCCAGCAGCTTGGAGGGCAGGGCGAGGGAGCAGTACTTC.

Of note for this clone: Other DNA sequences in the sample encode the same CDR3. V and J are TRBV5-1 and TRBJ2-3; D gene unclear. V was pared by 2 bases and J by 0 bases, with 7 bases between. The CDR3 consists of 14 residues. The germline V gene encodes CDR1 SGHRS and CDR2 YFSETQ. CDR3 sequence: CASSLQSSTDTQYF. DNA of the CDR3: TGCGCCAGCAGCTTACAATCTAGCACAGATACGCAGTATTTT. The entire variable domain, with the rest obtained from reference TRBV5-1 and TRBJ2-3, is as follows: KAGVTQTPRYLIKTRGQQVTLSCSPISGHRSVSWYQQTPGQGLQFLFEYFSETQRNKGNFPGRFSGRQFSNSRSEMNVSTLELGDSALYLCASSLQSSTDTQYFGPGTRLTVL.

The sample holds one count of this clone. In DNA, the CDR3 is TGTGCCAGCAGCTGGGGGCCGACTAGCACAGATACGCAGTATTTT. Its protein is CASSWGPTSTDTQYF. V and J are TRBV7-2 and TRBJ2-3, with D possibly TRBD1 on 6 matching bases. The germline gives CDR1 SGHTA, CDR2 FQGNSA. Deletions cut 4 bases from V and 0 bases from J, with 11 bases between. The CDR3 contains 15 residues.

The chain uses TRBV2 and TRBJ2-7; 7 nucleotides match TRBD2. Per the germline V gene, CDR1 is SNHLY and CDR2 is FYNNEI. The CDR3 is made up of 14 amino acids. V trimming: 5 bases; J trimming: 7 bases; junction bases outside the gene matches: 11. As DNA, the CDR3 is TGTGCCAGCAGTTCCCCCGGGAGGTCGGGAGAGCAGTACTTC. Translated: CASSSPGRSGEQYF. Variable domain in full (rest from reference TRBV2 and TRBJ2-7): EPEVTQTPSHQVTQMGQEVILRCVPISNHLYFYWYRQILGQKVEFLVSFYNNEISEKSEIFDDQFSVERPDGSNFTLKIRSTKLEDSAMYFCASSSPGRSGEQYFGPGTRLTVT.

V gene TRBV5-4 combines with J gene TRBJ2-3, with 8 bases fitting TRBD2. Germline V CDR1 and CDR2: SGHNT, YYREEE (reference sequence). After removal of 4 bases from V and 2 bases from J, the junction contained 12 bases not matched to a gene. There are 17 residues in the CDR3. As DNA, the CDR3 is TGTGCCAGCAGCATTCTCCCAGCGGGGGCCCTCACAGATACGCAGTATTTT. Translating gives CASSILPAGALTDTQYF.

For the CDR3, the DNA is TGTGCCAGCGGGACTTATAGCAATCAGCCCCAGCATTTT. It encodes CASGTYSNQPQHF. The chain uses TRBV27 and TRBJ1-5, with TRBD1 as a possible D gene (5 bases). V was shortened by 8 bases and J by 0 bases, with 8 bases between the two germline ends. Germline V gives CDR1 MNHEY, CDR2 SMNVEV (reference sequence). This CDR3 region has 13 residues.

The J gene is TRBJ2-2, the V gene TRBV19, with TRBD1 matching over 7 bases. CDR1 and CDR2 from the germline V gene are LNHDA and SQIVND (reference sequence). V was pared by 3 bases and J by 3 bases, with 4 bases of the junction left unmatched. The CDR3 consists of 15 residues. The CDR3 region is CASSITGADTGELFF. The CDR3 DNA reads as TGTGCCAGTAGTATTACAGGGGCGGACACCGGGGAGCTGTTTTTT. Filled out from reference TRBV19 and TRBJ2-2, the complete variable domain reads DGGITQSPKYLFRKEGQNVTLSCEQNLNHDAMYWYRQDPGQGLRLIYYSQIVNDFQKGDIAEGYSVSREKKESFPLTVTSAQKNPTAFYLCASSITGADTGELFFGEGSRLTVL.

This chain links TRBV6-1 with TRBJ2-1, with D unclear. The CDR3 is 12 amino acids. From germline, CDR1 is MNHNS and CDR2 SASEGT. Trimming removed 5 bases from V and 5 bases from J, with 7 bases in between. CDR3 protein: CASSRLHNEQFF. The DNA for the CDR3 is TGTGCCAGCAGTCGACTCCACAATGAGCAGTTCTTC.

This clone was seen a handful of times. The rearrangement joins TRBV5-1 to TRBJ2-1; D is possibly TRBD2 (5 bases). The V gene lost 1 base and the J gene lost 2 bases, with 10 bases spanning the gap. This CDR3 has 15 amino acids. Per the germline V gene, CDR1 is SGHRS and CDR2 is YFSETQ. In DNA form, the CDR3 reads TGCGCCAGCAGCTTGCGGCCGGGGACCTACAATGAGCAGTTCTTC. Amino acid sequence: CASSLRPGTYNEQFF. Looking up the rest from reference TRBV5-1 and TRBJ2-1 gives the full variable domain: KAGVTQTPRYLIKTRGQQVTLSCSPISGHRSVSWYQQTPGQGLQFLFEYFSETQRNKGNFPGRFSGRQFSNSRSEMNVSTLELGDSALYLCASSLRPGTYNEQFFGPGTRLTVL.

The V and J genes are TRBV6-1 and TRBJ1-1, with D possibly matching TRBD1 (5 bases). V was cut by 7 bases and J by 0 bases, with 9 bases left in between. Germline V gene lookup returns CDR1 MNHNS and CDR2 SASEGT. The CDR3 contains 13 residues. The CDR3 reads CASNYRLNTEAFF. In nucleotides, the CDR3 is TGTGCCAGCAACTACAGGCTGAACACTGAAGCTTTCTTT.

The CDR3 spells CASSLGGQGPSGTQYF. The CDR3 region has the DNA TGTGCCAGCAGCTTAGGGGGACAGGGACCTTCGGGGACCCAGTACTTC. This chain connects TRBV7-9 to TRBJ2-5; 9 positions match TRBD1. The junction had 10 bases not matched to a gene; V was cut back by 1 base and J by 7 bases. This CDR3 is 16 amino acids long. Germline CDR1 is SEHNR and CDR2 is FQNEAQ (reference sequence).

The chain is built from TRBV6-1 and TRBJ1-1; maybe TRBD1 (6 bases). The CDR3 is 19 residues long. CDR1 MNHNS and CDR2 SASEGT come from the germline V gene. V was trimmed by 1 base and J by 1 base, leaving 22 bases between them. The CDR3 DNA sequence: TGTGCCAGCAGTGAAGGCAGGGTTGCGACAGGAGCCAGGAACACTGAAGCTTTCTTT. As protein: CASSEGRVATGARNTEAFF.

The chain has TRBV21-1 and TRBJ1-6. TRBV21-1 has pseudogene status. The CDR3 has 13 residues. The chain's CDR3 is CASLKASRRALHF. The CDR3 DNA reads TGTGCCAGCCTTAAGGCCAGCCGGCGGGCCCTCCACTTT.

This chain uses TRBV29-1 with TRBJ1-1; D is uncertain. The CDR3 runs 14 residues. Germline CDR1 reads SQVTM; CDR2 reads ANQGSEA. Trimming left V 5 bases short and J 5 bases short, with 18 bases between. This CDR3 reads CSVHPSTGWTEAFF. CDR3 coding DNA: TGCAGCGTTCACCCTTCAACGGGGTGGACTGAAGCTTTCTTT.

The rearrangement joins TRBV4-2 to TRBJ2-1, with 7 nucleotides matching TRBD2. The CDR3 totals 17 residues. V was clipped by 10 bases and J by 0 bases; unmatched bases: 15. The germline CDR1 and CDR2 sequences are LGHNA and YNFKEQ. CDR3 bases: TGTGCCACCTCCGTGGAAGGCGGGAGAAGCTCCTACAATGAGCAGTTCTTC. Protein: CATSVEGGRSSYNEQFF.

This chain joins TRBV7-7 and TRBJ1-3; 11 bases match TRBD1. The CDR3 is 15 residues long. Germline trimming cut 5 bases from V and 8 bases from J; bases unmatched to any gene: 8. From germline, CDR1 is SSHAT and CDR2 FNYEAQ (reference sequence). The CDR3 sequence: CASSPGTGGTDTIYF. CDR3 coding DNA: TGTGCCAGCAGCCCAGGGACAGGGGGAACTGACACCATATATTTT.